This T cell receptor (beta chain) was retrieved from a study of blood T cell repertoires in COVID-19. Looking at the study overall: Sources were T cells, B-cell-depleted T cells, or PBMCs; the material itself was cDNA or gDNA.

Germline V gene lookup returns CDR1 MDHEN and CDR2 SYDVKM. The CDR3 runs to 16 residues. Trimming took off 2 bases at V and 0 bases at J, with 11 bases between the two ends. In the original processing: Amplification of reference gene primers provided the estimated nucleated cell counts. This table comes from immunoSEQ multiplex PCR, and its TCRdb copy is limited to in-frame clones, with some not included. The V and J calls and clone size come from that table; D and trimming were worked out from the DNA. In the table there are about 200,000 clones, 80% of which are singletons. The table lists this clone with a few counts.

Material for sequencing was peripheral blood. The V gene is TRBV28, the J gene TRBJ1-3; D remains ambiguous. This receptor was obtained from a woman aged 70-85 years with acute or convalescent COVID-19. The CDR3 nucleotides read TGTGCCAGCAGTTTAAACCAACGACTCTCTGGAAACACCATATATTTT. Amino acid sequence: CASSLNQRLSGNTIYF.